The 13 T cell receptor beta chains listed next were all sequenced from one sample in a study of blood T cell repertoires in COVID-19. Only in-frame clones appear in the TCRdb table, and some are missing; sequencing was by immunoSEQ multiplex PCR. Of roughly 180,000 clones in the sample, 80% to 90% were seen once. The sequenced material came from peripheral blood. Receptor source: a man aged 35-49 years who had recovered from COVID-19.

J is TRBJ1-2 and V is TRBV4-3; D is perhaps TRBD1 (5 bases). Between the trimmed V and J ends, which lost 0 bases and 8 bases, there was a span of 19 bases. The CDR3 loop spans 16 amino acids. The germline gives CDR1 LGHNA, CDR2 YSLEER. The CDR3 loop reads CASSQDSSRQGQGYTF. The DNA of the CDR3 is TGCGCCAGCAGCCAAGACAGTAGTAGGCAGGGTCAAGGCTACACCTTC.

This sequence joins TRBV7-2 and TRBJ2-3; unclear D gene. This CDR3 is built from 17 residues. V was clipped by 1 base and J by 1 base, with 15 bases between them. Germline values: CDR1 SGHTA, CDR2 FQGNSA. CDR3 DNA: TGTGCCAGCAGCTTAGACCCCGTGGGCTGGGGCACAGATACGCAGTATTTT. It encodes CASSLDPVGWGTDTQYF.

This clone was recorded once. The chain links TRBV7-2 to TRBJ2-5; D perhaps matches TRBD2 (5 bases). This CDR3 has 15 residues. CDR1 is SGHTA, CDR2 FQGNSA, per germline. V dropped 2 bases and J dropped 1 base, with 11 bases sitting between them. The CDR3 DNA sequence: TGTGCCAGCAGCTTAAGCGGCCTGACCCAAGAGACCCAGTACTTC. Translation gives CASSLSGLTQETQYF.

V usage is TRBV7-2 and J usage is TRBJ2-5, with a weak D call TRBD2 (5 bases). The CDR3 has 14 residues. The ends were cut back, 1 base at V and 4 bases at J, with 10 bases in the middle. Germline V gene data show CDR1 as SGHTA and CDR2 as FQGNSA. CDR3 sequence: CASSLGGHPETQYF. CDR3 DNA: TGTGCCAGCAGCTTAGGCGGGCACCCAGAGACCCAGTACTTC.

In its sample, this clone was seen many times. This sequence joins TRBV5-7 and TRBJ2-7; the match to TRBD1 covers 7 bases. TRBV5-7 is an ORF, with its function uncertain. V gave up 4 bases and J gave up 4 bases; unmatched junction bases: 5. The CDR3 is made up of 13 amino acids. Here the CDR3 DNA reads TGTGCCAGCAGCCCGGGACAGCGTTACGAGCAGTACTTC. It specifies CASSPGQRYEQYF.

J is TRBJ1-5 and V is TRBV7-2; 9 nucleotides agree with TRBD1. CDR3 size: 16 residues. The V segment lost 2 bases and the J segment 7 bases; nucleotides outside the gene matches: 9. The germline gives CDR1 SGHTA, CDR2 FQGNSA. This CDR3 is CASSLSTGQGRQPQHF. Written as DNA, the CDR3 is TGTGCCAGCAGCTTATCGACGGGACAGGGCCGCCAGCCCCAGCATTTT.

This sequence joins TRBV6-4 and TRBJ1-2; D gene ambiguous. In germline, CDR1 is MRHNA, CDR2 SNTAGT. This CDR3 contains 14 residues. Trimming pared 3 bases from V and 7 bases from J, leaving 15 bases between. The CDR3 DNA sequence: TGTGCCAGCAGTGAGGGGTTAGGAGGGAGTGGCTACACCTTC. Amino acids: CASSEGLGGSGYTF.

The chain recombines TRBV13 with TRBJ1-1; the match to TRBD1 covers 7 bases. Germline-derived CDR1 and CDR2 are PRHDT and FYEKMQ (reference sequence). After removal of 1 base from V and 1 base from J, the junction contained 6 bases not matched to a gene. This CDR3 spans 16 amino acids. The CDR3 region has the DNA TGTGCCAGCAGCTTAGCCCAACAGGGGAGGAACACTGAAGCTTTCTTT. Amino acid sequence: CASSLAQQGRNTEAFF.

Only one count was recorded for this clone. The V call is TRBV2, the J call TRBJ1-4; 8 nucleotides line up with TRBD1. Germline V lookup: CDR1 SNHLY, CDR2 FYNNEI. The CDR3 contains 15 residues. V gave up 6 bases and J gave up 7 bases; unmatched junction bases: 10. CDR3 sequence: CASRIDRGLREKLFF. CDR3 sequence (DNA): TGTGCCAGCAGGATAGACAGGGGTTTACGTGAAAAACTGTTTTTT.

V usage is TRBV30 and J usage is TRBJ1-2; tentatively, D is TRBD1 (6 bases). CDR1 and CDR2 from the germline V gene are GTSNPN and SVGIG (reference sequence). This CDR3 has 12 amino acids. V lost 4 bases and J lost 5, with 11 bases in between. The CDR3 reads CAWTHREYGYTF. The CDR3 DNA is TGTGCCTGGACCCACAGGGAGTATGGCTACACCTTC.

This chain uses TRBV7-2 with TRBJ1-1; D remains ambiguous. Germline V gene data show CDR1 as SGHTA and CDR2 as FQGNSA. The CDR3 length is 13 residues. The V gene lost 3 bases and the J gene lost 0 bases, with 5 bases spanning the gap. For the CDR3, the DNA is TGTGCCAGCAGCTTTTCCGTGAACACTGAAGCTTTCTTT. It encodes CASSFSVNTEAFF.

The gene calls are TRBV7-2 and TRBJ1-2; D unclear. The CDR3 has 15 amino acids. CDR1 and CDR2 from the germline V gene are SGHTA and FQGNSA. V was cut by 1 base and J by 4 bases, with 13 bases left in between. The CDR3 loop reads CASSLGSQTFYGYTF. The CDR3 DNA reads TGTGCCAGCAGCTTAGGTTCACAAACCTTCTATGGCTACACCTTC.

This clone was detected only once. The rearrangement uses TRBV30 and TRBJ1-1; D call uncertain. The CDR3 runs 14 residues. V lost 2 bases, J lost 0 bases, and 10 bases lay in between. Germline-derived CDR1 and CDR2 are GTSNPN and SVGIG (reference sequence). CDR3 in DNA: TGTGCCTGGAGTCGGGGTACTATGAACACTGAAGCTTTCTTT. Translation: CAWSRGTMNTEAFF.